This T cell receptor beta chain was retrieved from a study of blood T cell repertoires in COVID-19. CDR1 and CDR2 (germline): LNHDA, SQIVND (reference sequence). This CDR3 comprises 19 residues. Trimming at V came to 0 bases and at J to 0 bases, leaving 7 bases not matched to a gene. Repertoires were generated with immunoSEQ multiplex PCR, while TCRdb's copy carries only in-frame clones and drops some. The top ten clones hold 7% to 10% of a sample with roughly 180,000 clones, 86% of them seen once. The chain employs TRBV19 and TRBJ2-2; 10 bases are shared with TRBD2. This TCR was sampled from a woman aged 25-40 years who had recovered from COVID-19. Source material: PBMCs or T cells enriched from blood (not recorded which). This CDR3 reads CASSIDGRTSGTNTGELFF. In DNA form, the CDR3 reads TGTGCCAGTAGTATAGATGGAAGGACTAGCGGAACGAACACCGGGGAGCTGTTTTTT.